This TCR beta chain was captured in a study of T cell repertoires in cytomegalovirus infection. Study at large: As its CMV epitopes, the study selected recently identified HLA-C-restricted and well-studied HLA-B-restricted targets. TCR beta signatures that were public indicated CMV infection and matching HLA type. Study-level results: CMV-specific HLA-C-restricted TCR beta clonotypes dominated the ex vivo response. Frequencies of public TCR beta families were cumulated, and this identified carriers of CMV plus the relevant HLA.

This clonotype was seen a few times. Its specificity is not known. One entry per CDR3 protein, called by TCRdb with MiXCR from the reads. The data show around 710,000 distinct CDR3 sequences, 25% to 35% seen once. The CDR3 is 11 amino acids. Germline assignment: CDR1 SGHVS and CDR2 FQNEAQ. The V gene lost 5 bases and the J gene lost 6 bases, with 6 bases spanning the gap. The material sequenced was cultured CD8+ T cells from PBMCs, taken from culture after CMV antigen stimulation. The receptor comes from a human donor in good health (CMV status not recorded). Some clones in this sample may be carry-over from other donors' samples. J is TRBJ2-3 and V is TRBV7-8; D is uncertain. CDR3 nucleotide sequence: TGTGCCAGCAGCGTTTGGGATACGCAGTATTTT. It encodes CASSVWDTQYF.